These T cell receptor beta chains were read from a single sample in a study of OX40 agonist ivuxolimab in advanced cancers. Sequenced by immunoSEQ multiplex PCR; TCRdb stores in-frame clones only, minus some. The sample includes roughly 48,000 clones, approximately 87% of them seen just once. This sample comprised CD4+ or CD8+ T cells sorted from blood, obtained in a trial of the OX40 agonist ivuxolimab. These receptor sequences come from an adult with an advanced solid tumor such as melanoma, head and neck, liver or kidney cancer. Each CDR3 is given with its conserved first and last residue. Each record gives: D gene, V gene, clone size, J gene, CDR3 protein, CDR3 DNA. The D gene is left open where the match is weak. Expanded clones are given a class, and other clones once, few, many or no size at all.

d_call: .
v_call: TRBV6-5
clone_size: .
j_call: TRBJ1-1
cdr3_aa: CASRPRQAYTEAFF
cdr3_nt: TGTGCCAGCAGGCCCAGACAGGCGTACACTGAAGCTTTCTTT

d_call: .
v_call: TRBV9
clone_size: .
j_call: TRBJ1-1
cdr3_aa: CASRSGGQNTEAFF
cdr3_nt: TGTGCCAGCAGGAGTGGGGGACAGAACACTGAAGCTTTCTTT

d_call: .
v_call: TRBV28
clone_size: once
j_call: TRBJ1-1
cdr3_aa: CASRLGGPTGTNTEAFF
cdr3_nt: TGTGCCAGCAGACTAGGGGGGCCAACGGGGACGAACACTGAAGCTTTCTTT

d_call: .
v_call: TRBV14
clone_size: .
j_call: TRBJ2-5
cdr3_aa: CASSQDIEETQYF
cdr3_nt: TGTGCCAGCAGCCAAGATATTGAAGAGACCCAGTACTTC

d_call: .
v_call: TRBV2
clone_size: .
j_call: TRBJ1-1
cdr3_aa: CASSGAGRTEAFF
cdr3_nt: TGTGCCAGCAGTGGGGCAGGGAGGACTGAAGCTTTCTTT

d_call: .
v_call: TRBV5-1
clone_size: .
j_call: TRBJ2-3
cdr3_aa: CASSLRGNTDTQYF
cdr3_nt: TGCGCCAGCAGCTTAAGGGGTAACACAGATACGCAGTATTTT

d_call: .
v_call: TRBV9
clone_size: .
j_call: TRBJ2-5
cdr3_aa: CASSVAEGRVGETQYF
cdr3_nt: TGTGCCAGCAGCGTAGCTGAGGGCAGGGTGGGAGAGACCCAGTACTTC

d_call: .
v_call: TRBV2
clone_size: once
j_call: TRBJ2-1
cdr3_aa: CASSEVGLFNEQFF
cdr3_nt: TGTGCCAGCAGTGAAGTCGGACTCTTCAATGAGCAGTTCTTC

d_call: .
v_call: TRBV6-5
clone_size: .
j_call: TRBJ1-4
cdr3_aa: CASSYAAGPSEKLFF
cdr3_nt: TGTGCCAGCAGTTACGCTGCAGGCCCGAGTGAAAAACTGTTTTTT

d_call: .
v_call: TRBV19
clone_size: .
j_call: TRBJ1-1
cdr3_aa: CASTRMNTEAFF
cdr3_nt: TGTGCCAGTACACGAATGAACACTGAAGCTTTCTTT

d_call: .
v_call: TRBV19
clone_size: .
j_call: TRBJ2-7
cdr3_aa: CASNAGRGEQYF
cdr3_nt: TGTGCCAGTAATGCAGGGAGAGGGGAGCAGTACTTC

d_call: TRBD1
v_call: TRBV5-1
clone_size: .
j_call: TRBJ1-1
cdr3_aa: CASSPGTENTEAFF
cdr3_nt: TGCGCCAGCAGCCCAGGGACAGAGAACACTGAAGCTTTCTTT

d_call: .
v_call: TRBV19
clone_size: .
j_call: TRBJ1-6
cdr3_aa: CASSIPVSNSPLHF
cdr3_nt: TGTGCCAGTAGTATCCCAGTCAGTAATTCACCCCTCCACTTT

d_call: .
v_call: TRBV9
clone_size: once
j_call: TRBJ2-5
cdr3_aa: CASSVHGTAQTQYF
cdr3_nt: TGTGCCAGCAGCGTCCACGGAACGGCGCAGACCCAGTACTTC

d_call: .
v_call: TRBV30
clone_size: .
j_call: TRBJ2-7
cdr3_aa: CAWSAGTYEQYF
cdr3_nt: TGTGCCTGGAGTGCAGGGACCTACGAGCAGTACTTC

d_call: .
v_call: TRBV5-1
clone_size: .
j_call: TRBJ1-1
cdr3_aa: CASSTRPSRTEAFF
cdr3_nt: TGCGCCAGCAGCACCCGACCCTCGAGGACTGAAGCTTTCTTT

d_call: .
v_call: TRBV6-4
clone_size: .
j_call: TRBJ2-2
cdr3_aa: CASSVSTAQTGELFF
cdr3_nt: TGTGCCAGCAGTGTTTCAACAGCTCAGACCGGGGAGCTGTTTTTT

d_call: .
v_call: TRBV6-5
clone_size: .
j_call: TRBJ1-5
cdr3_aa: CASSYLGSSNQPQHF
cdr3_nt: TGTGCCAGCAGTTACTTAGGGTCTAGCAATCAGCCCCAGCATTTT

d_call: .
v_call: TRBV19
clone_size: .
j_call: TRBJ1-4
cdr3_aa: CASSKFGRGLVNEKLFF
cdr3_nt: TGTGCCAGTAGCAAATTTGGAAGGGGCCTAGTTAATGAAAAACTGTTTTTT

d_call: TRBD2
v_call: TRBV5-1
clone_size: .
j_call: TRBJ2-1
cdr3_aa: CASFRGGNYNEQFF
cdr3_nt: TGCGCCAGTTTCCGGGGGGGCAACTACAATGAGCAGTTCTTC

d_call: .
v_call: TRBV7-9
clone_size: .
j_call: TRBJ2-5
cdr3_aa: CASSTVGPIETQYF
cdr3_nt: TGTGCCAGTTCGACCGTGGGTCCCATAGAGACCCAGTACTTC

d_call: TRBD1
v_call: TRBV30
clone_size: .
j_call: TRBJ1-1
cdr3_aa: CARTGKMNTEAFF
cdr3_nt: TGTGCCCGGACAGGGAAAATGAACACTGAAGCTTTCTTT

d_call: .
v_call: TRBV7-2
clone_size: .
j_call: TRBJ2-7
cdr3_aa: CASSWGLRAEQYF
cdr3_nt: TGTGCCAGCAGCTGGGGTTTAAGGGCCGAGCAGTACTTC

d_call: TRBD1
v_call: TRBV5-1
clone_size: .
j_call: TRBJ2-1
cdr3_aa: CASSFGDRANEQFF
cdr3_nt: TGCGCCAGCAGCTTCGGGGACAGGGCCAATGAGCAGTTCTTC

d_call: .
v_call: TRBV7-9
clone_size: .
j_call: TRBJ1-6
cdr3_aa: CASSFVPNSIGYNSPLHF
cdr3_nt: TGTGCCAGCAGCTTCGTTCCTAACAGCATTGGCTATAATTCACCCCTCCACTTT

d_call: TRBD2
v_call: TRBV10-2
clone_size: .
j_call: TRBJ2-1
cdr3_aa: CASNPSGADGNEQFF
cdr3_nt: TGCGCCAGCAACCCTAGCGGGGCCGATGGGAATGAGCAGTTCTTC

d_call: .
v_call: TRBV7-2
clone_size: .
j_call: TRBJ1-2
cdr3_aa: CASSPDLYGYTF
cdr3_nt: TGTGCCAGCAGCCCCGACCTATATGGCTACACCTTC

d_call: .
v_call: TRBV10-1
clone_size: .
j_call: TRBJ2-5
cdr3_aa: CASSESGRGQETQYF
cdr3_nt: TGCGCCAGCAGTGAGTCGGGCAGGGGCCAAGAGACCCAGTACTTC